The 23 T cell receptor beta chains presented below share a single source sample, sequenced in a study of cytomegalovirus exposure and HLA in healthy donors. The primer mix had 60 Vbeta and 13 Jbeta primers. Only in-frame clones appear in the TCRdb table, and some are missing; sequencing was by immunoSEQ multiplex PCR. In the table there are around 140,000 clones, over 75% of which are singletons. The sequencing sample was made of PBMCs. All receptors derive from a male donor in good health and CMV-seropositive.

This clone was found a few times. The chain employs TRBV30 and TRBJ2-5; D may be TRBD2 (6 bases). This CDR3 contains 14 residues. Germline CDR1 reads GTSNPN; CDR2 reads SVGIG (reference sequence). Trimming took off 1 base at V and 2 bases at J, with 11 bases between the two ends. DNA of the CDR3: TGTGCCTGGAGTGAGGGAGGACGGCAAGAGACCCAGTACTTC. The encoded protein is CAWSEGGRQETQYF.

CDR3 sequence (DNA): TGTGCCAGTAGTACCGGGACTAGGGCAGATACGCAGTATTTT. It yields the protein CASSTGTRADTQYF. The chain joins TRBV19 to TRBJ2-3, with 8 bases lining up with TRBD2. CDR1 and CDR2 (germline): LNHDA, SQIVND (reference sequence). This CDR3 is built from 14 residues. V dropped 4 bases and J dropped 4; count of bases not matched to a gene: 4. Full variable domain (missing parts from reference TRBV19 and TRBJ2-3): DGGITQSPKYLFRKEGQNVTLSCEQNLNHDAMYWYRQDPGQGLRLIYYSQIVNDFQKGDIAEGYSVSREKKESFPLTVTSAQKNPTAFYLCASSTGTRADTQYFGPGTRLTVL.

This clone was seen just once. The chain is built from TRBV10-3 and TRBJ1-4; 9 nucleotides line up with TRBD1. Germline V gene sequence: CDR1 ENHRY, CDR2 SYGVKD. This CDR3 spans 14 amino acids. The V gene end was trimmed by 11 bases and the J gene end by 3 bases; junction bases not matched to a gene: 7. The CDR3 DNA is TGTGCCGCACAGGGACAGGGTTCTAATGAAAAACTGTTTTTT. Amino acids: CAAQGQGSNEKLFF.

The genes are TRBV7-9 and TRBJ2-7; 7 bases are shared with TRBD1. The length of the CDR3 is 14 residues. The ends lost 10 bases at V and 3 bases at J; junction bases unmatched: 12. Germline-derived CDR1 and CDR2 are SEHNR and FQNEAQ (reference sequence). The CDR3 DNA sequence: TGTGCCAACAGTCACGGGACAGCAGACTACGAGCAGTACTTC. Amino acid sequence: CANSHGTADYEQYF.

This sequence joins TRBV5-1 and TRBJ2-1; 9 bases align to TRBD2. The junction had 11 bases not matched to a gene; V was cut back by 1 base and J by 6 bases. The CDR3 spans 17 residues. Germline lookup yields CDR1 SGHRS and CDR2 YFSETQ. Written as DNA, the CDR3 is TGCGCCAGCAGCTTGTTCGGTAGCGGGGGCTTCGGCAATGAGCAGTTCTTC. Its translation: CASSLFGSGGFGNEQFF.

The table lists this clone with a few counts. V gene TRBV5-1 combines with J gene TRBJ2-1; 8 bases agree with TRBD2. The CDR3 is 16 residues long. Germline V gives CDR1 SGHRS, CDR2 YFSETQ. V shed 1 base and J 4 bases; nucleotides not matched to a gene: 7. The CDR3 sequence is CASSLWTGGLYNEQFF. The CDR3 nucleotides read TGCGCCAGCAGCTTGTGGACGGGAGGGTTATACAATGAGCAGTTCTTC.

This clone came up once. The rearrangement joins TRBV28 to TRBJ1-1; 9 bases are shared with TRBD1. CDR1 MDHEN and CDR2 SYDVKM come from the germline V gene. The CDR3 has 14 residues. The trim removed 5 bases at V and 8 bases at J, leaving 9 bases unmatched. CDR3 protein: CASSAGQGRAEAFF. The CDR3 DNA reads as TGTGCCAGCAGTGCGGGACAGGGAAGAGCCGAAGCTTTCTTT.

The genes are TRBV19 and TRBJ2-5; TRBD1 agrees at 7 bases. The germline CDR1 and CDR2 sequences are LNHDA and SQIVND (reference sequence). The CDR3 is 14 residues long. V shed 1 base, J shed 5 bases, and the junction held 4 bases outside the gene matches. CDR3 nucleotide sequence: TGTGCCAGTAGTATAGGAGGGGGCAGGGAGACCCAGTACTTC. Translation: CASSIGGGRETQYF.

This rearrangement joins TRBV16 to TRBJ2-7, with D unclear. The CDR3 contains 12 residues. Germline CDR1 reads KGHSY; CDR2 reads FQNENV. The germline V and J ends were trimmed by 3 bases and 3 bases, with 6 bases remaining between them. CDR3 DNA: TGTGCCAGCAGCCAGGAGAGCTACGAGCAGTACTTC. Residues: CASSQESYEQYF. The whole variable domain, remainder taken from reference TRBV16 and TRBJ2-7, is GEEVAQTPKHLVRGEGQKAKLYCAPIKGHSYVFWYQQVLKNEFKFLISFQNENVFDETGMPKERFSAKCLPNSPCSLEIQATKLEDSAVYFCASSQESYEQYFGPGTRLTVT.

The rearrangement links TRBV19 to TRBJ1-4, with D perhaps matching TRBD1 (6 bases). The germline V gene encodes CDR1 LNHDA and CDR2 SQIVND (reference sequence). Trimming took off 5 bases at V and 0 bases at J, with 13 bases between the two ends. The CDR3 spans 16 residues. This chain's CDR3 is CASSSRDTATNEKLFF. Here the CDR3 DNA reads TGTGCCAGTAGTTCCCGGGACACTGCAACTAATGAAAAACTGTTTTTT.

A few counts support this clone. V usage is TRBV7-2 and J usage is TRBJ1-2; D remains ambiguous. Germline loops: CDR1 SGHTA, CDR2 FQGNSA. The CDR3 extends over 13 amino acids. V was trimmed by 2 bases and J by 1 base, leaving 5 bases between them. CDR3 residues: CASSLQVNYGYTF. CDR3 DNA sequence: TGTGCCAGCAGCTTACAGGTTAACTATGGCTACACCTTC.

This clone showed up just a few times. The V gene is TRBV5-1, the J gene TRBJ1-2; 8 nucleotides align to TRBD1. This CDR3 region has 15 residues. The germline V gene encodes CDR1 SGHRS and CDR2 YFSETQ. The ends lost 2 bases at V and 2 bases at J; junction bases unmatched: 5. CDR3 in DNA: TGCGCCAGCAGCTTTGGGGACAGGCCCAACTATGGCTACACCTTC. Translating gives CASSFGDRPNYGYTF.

This rearrangement joins TRBV6-1 to TRBJ2-3; 8 positions agree with TRBD1. V was pared by 5 bases and J by 2 bases, with 6 bases of the junction left unmatched. Germline CDR1 reads MNHNS; CDR2 reads SASEGT. The CDR3 sequence is 15 residues long. The CDR3 reads CASSRDRGTTDTQYF. In nucleotides, the CDR3 is TGTGCCAGCAGTAGAGACAGGGGCACCACAGATACGCAGTATTTT.

The V call is TRBV28, the J call TRBJ1-5; D remains ambiguous. Germline V gene lookup returns CDR1 MDHEN and CDR2 SYDVKM. The ends were cut back, 6 bases at V and 2 bases at J, with 14 bases in the middle. This CDR3 is built from 15 residues. The CDR3 here is CASRTARLGNQPQHF. Here the CDR3 DNA reads TGTGCCAGCAGAACGGCGAGGCTTGGCAATCAGCCCCAGCATTTT.

The chain has TRBV6-5 and TRBJ2-5; TRBD2 matches at 8 bases. Germline CDR1 reads MNHEY; CDR2 reads SVGAGI. The trim removed 6 bases at V and 3 bases at J, leaving 9 bases unmatched. This CDR3 region has 15 residues. The CDR3 coding sequence is TGTGCCAGCAGACCCGGGACTAGACAAAAAGAGACCCAGTACTTC. Protein: CASRPGTRQKETQYF.

The genes are TRBV25-1 and TRBJ1-1, with D perhaps TRBD1 (6 bases). V lost 5 bases and J lost 1, with 11 bases in between. The length of the CDR3 is 14 residues. CDR1 and CDR2 from the germline V gene are MGHDK and SYGVNS. The CDR3 coding sequence is TGTGCCAGCAGTAAACAGGGCGGGAACACTGAAGCTTTCTTT. Translated, it gives CASSKQGGNTEAFF. Complete variable domain (other parts from reference TRBV25-1 and TRBJ1-1): EADIYQTPRYLVIGTGKKITLECSQTMGHDKMYWYQQDPGMELHLIHYSYGVNSTEKGDLSSESTVSRIRTEHFPLTLESARPSHTSQYLCASSKQGGNTEAFFGQGTRLTVV.

V and J are TRBV7-8 and TRBJ2-3; 8 bases are a match to TRBD2. The CDR3 consists of 14 residues. V shed 11 bases and J 6 bases; nucleotides not matched to a gene: 13. Per germline, CDR1 SGHVS and CDR2 FQNEAQ. DNA for the CDR3: TGTGCCGGAAACCCGGGGGGGCCTGGGGATACGCAGTATTTT. Its protein product is CAGNPGGPGDTQYF.

This chain connects TRBV5-1 to TRBJ1-1, with TRBD1 identical over 9 bases. V lost 0 bases to trimming and J lost 1 base; unmatched junction nucleotides: 7. Looked up from germline, CDR1 is SGHRS and CDR2 is YFSETQ. The CDR3 has 17 residues. The CDR3 DNA reads as TGCGCCAGCAGCTTGGATCGTTGGACAGGGGCGAACACTGAAGCTTTCTTT. It codes for CASSLDRWTGANTEAFF.

V is TRBV6-5 and J is TRBJ1-6; tentative D call: TRBD1 (6 bases). This CDR3 has 15 amino acids. Germline CDR1 reads MNHEY; CDR2 reads SVGAGI. Trimming stripped 2 bases from V and 10 bases from J, with 15 bases between. The CDR3 sequence: CASSYVSGGGSPLHF. In nucleotides, the CDR3 is TGTGCCAGCAGTTACGTTTCGGGGGGCGGGTCACCCCTCCACTTT.

A single count supports this clone. The chain is built from TRBV25-1 and TRBJ1-2; D ambiguous. Between the trimmed V and J ends, which lost 1 base and 0 bases, there was a span of 9 bases. The CDR3 length is 15 residues. The germline gives CDR1 MGHDK, CDR2 SYGVNS. The DNA for the CDR3 is TGTGCCAGCAGTGAATTTCGGGAAGCTAACTATGGCTACACCTTC. The encoded protein is CASSEFREANYGYTF.

V usage is TRBV7-9 and J usage is TRBJ2-1, with D maybe TRBD2 (6 bases). The CDR3 is 14 residues long. V was clipped by 3 bases and J by 3 bases, with 9 bases between them. CDR1 is SEHNR and CDR2 is FQNEAQ in the germline V gene (reference sequence). This CDR3 reads CASSFSGSYNEQFF. The CDR3 region has the DNA TGTGCCAGCAGCTTCTCCGGGAGCTACAATGAGCAGTTCTTC.

This chain uses TRBV2 with TRBJ1-1; D is possibly TRBD1 (6 bases). Trimming shortened V by 7 bases and J by 7 bases, and 19 bases separated the two germline ends. Germline V gene data show CDR1 as SNHLY and CDR2 as FYNNEI. This CDR3 comprises 14 residues. The CDR3 here is CASNLKQGFSEAFF. In DNA form, the CDR3 reads TGTGCCAGCAACCTCAAACAGGGATTTAGTGAAGCTTTCTTT.

This chain uses TRBV28 with TRBJ2-1; D not certain. The CDR3 extends over 11 amino acids. The V end was cut by 6 bases, the J end by 9 bases, with 9 bases between. Germline CDR1 is MDHEN and CDR2 is SYDVKM. CDR3 protein: CASRESGEQFF. In DNA, the CDR3 is TGTGCCAGCAGGGAGAGTGGTGAGCAGTTCTTC.